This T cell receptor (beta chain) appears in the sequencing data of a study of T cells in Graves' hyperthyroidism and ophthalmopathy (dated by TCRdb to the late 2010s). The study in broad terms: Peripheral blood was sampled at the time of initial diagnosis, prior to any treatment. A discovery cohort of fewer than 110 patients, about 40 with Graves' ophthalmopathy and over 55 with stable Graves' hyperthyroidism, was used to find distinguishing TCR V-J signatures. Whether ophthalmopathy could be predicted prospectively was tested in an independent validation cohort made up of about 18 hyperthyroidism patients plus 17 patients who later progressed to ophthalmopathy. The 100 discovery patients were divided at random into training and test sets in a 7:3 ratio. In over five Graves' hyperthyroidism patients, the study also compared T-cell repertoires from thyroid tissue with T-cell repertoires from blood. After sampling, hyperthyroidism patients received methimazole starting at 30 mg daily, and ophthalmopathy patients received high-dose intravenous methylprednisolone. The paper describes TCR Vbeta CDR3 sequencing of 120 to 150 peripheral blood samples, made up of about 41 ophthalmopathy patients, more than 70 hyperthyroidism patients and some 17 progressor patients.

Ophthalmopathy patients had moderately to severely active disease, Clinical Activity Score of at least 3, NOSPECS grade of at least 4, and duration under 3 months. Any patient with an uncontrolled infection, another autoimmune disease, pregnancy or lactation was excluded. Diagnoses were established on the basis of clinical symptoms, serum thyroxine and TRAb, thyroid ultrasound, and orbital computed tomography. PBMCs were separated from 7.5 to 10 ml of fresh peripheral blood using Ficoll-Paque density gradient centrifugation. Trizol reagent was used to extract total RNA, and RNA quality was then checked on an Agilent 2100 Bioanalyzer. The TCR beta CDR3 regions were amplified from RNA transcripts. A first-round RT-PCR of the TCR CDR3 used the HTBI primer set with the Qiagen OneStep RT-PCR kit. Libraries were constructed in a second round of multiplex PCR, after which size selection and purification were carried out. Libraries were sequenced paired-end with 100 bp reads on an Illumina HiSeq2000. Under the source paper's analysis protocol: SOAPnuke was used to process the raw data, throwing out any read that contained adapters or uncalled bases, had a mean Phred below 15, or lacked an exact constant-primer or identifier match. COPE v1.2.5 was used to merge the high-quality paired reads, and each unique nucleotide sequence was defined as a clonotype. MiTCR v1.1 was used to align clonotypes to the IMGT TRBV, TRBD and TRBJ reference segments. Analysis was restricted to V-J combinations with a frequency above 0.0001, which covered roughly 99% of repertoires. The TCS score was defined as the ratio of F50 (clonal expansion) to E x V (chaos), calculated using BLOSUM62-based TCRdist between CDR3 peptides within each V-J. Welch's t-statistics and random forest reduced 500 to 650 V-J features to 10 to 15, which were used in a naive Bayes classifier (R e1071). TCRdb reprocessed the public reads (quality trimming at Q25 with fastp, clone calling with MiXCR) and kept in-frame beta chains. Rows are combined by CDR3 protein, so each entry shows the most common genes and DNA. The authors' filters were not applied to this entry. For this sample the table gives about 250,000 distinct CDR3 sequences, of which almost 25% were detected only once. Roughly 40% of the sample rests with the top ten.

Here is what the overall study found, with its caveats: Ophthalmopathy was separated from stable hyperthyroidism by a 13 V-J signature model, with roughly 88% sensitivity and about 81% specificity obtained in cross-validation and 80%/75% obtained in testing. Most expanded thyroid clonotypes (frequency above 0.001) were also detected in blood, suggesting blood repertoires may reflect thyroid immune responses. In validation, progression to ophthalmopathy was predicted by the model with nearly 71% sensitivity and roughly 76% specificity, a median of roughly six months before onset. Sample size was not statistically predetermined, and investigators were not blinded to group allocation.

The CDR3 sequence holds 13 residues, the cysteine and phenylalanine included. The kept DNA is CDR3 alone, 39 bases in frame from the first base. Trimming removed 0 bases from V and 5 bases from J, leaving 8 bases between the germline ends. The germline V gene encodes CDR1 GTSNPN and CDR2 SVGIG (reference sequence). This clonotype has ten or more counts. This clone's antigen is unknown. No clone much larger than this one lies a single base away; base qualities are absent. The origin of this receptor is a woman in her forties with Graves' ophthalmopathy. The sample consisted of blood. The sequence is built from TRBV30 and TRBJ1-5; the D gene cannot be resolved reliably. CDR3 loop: CAWSVPGDQPQHF. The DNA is TGTGCCTGGAGTGTACCCGGGGATCAGCCCCAGCATTTT.